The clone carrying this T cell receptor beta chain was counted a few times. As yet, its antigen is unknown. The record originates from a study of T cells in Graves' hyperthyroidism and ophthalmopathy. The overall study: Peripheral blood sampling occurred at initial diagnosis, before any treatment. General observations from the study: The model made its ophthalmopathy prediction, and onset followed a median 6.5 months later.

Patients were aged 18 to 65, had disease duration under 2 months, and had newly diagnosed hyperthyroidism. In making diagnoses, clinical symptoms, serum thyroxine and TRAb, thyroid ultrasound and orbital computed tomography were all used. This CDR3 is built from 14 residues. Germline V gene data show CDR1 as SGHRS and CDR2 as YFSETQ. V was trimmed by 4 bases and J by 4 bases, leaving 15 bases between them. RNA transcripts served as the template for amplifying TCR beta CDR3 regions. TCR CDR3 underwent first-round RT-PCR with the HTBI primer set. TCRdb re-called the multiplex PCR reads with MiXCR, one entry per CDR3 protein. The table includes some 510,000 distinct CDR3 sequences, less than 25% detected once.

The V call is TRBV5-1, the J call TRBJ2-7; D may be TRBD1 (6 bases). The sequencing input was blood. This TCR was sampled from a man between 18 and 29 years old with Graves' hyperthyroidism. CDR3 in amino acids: CASSRPGVSYEQYF. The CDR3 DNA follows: TGCGCCAGCAGCAGACCAGGGGTAAGTTACGAGCAGTACTTC.